Listed here are 27 T cell receptor beta chains from one sample, sequenced in a study of cytomegalovirus exposure and HLA in healthy donors. Vbeta (60) and Jbeta (13) primers were used in the PCR. This table comes from immunoSEQ multiplex PCR, and its TCRdb copy is limited to in-frame clones, with some not included. The sample records fewer than 200,000 clones, 80% to 90% being singletons. Sequenced input: PBMCs. The receptors derive from a middle-aged man in good health and CMV-seropositive.

This clone was found once. The V call is TRBV6-5, the J call TRBJ2-7, with D possibly TRBD2 on 6 matching bases. Germline CDR1 reads MNHEY; CDR2 reads SVGAGI. Trimming removed 6 bases at V and 2 bases at J, with 14 bases between. The CDR3 contains 14 residues. The CDR3 bases are TGTGCCAGCAGAAAAGAATCGGGGGCCTACGAGCAGTACTTC. Translation: CASRKESGAYEQYF.

This clone was counted between two and nine times. V usage is TRBV30 and J usage is TRBJ2-3; the match to TRBD1 covers 8 bases. The junction had 9 bases not matched to a gene; V was cut back by 5 bases and J by 2 bases. This CDR3 has 15 residues. The germline CDR1 and CDR2 sequences are GTSNPN and SVGIG (reference sequence). CDR3 in amino acids: CAWYTGQGNTDTQYF. CDR3 nucleotides: TGTGCCTGGTACACCGGACAGGGAAACACAGATACGCAGTATTTT.

This clone was counted a few times. The rearrangement uses TRBV4-1 and TRBJ2-1; D possibly corresponds to TRBD2 (5 bases). The germline CDR1 and CDR2 sequences are MGHRA and YSYEKL. There are 13 residues in the CDR3. V lost 4 bases to trimming and J lost 5 bases, with 9 bases between them. The CDR3 bases are TGCGCCAGCAGCCGGGCGGGTGACAATGAGCAGTTCTTC. It is translated as CASSRAGDNEQFF.

The chain couples TRBV28 to TRBJ2-1; 8 bases map to TRBD1. The CDR3 has 16 residues. V shed 10 bases, J shed 5 bases, and the junction held 16 bases outside the gene matches. Germline V gene data show CDR1 as MDHEN and CDR2 as SYDVKM. The CDR3 nucleotides are TGTGCCACGGACTCCAGACAGGGGAAGATCCACAATGAGCAGTTCTTC. It specifies CATDSRQGKIHNEQFF.

Regarding this clone: Other DNA variants within this sample encode the same CDR3. This chain links TRBV5-1 with TRBJ2-2; TRBD1 agrees at 7 bases. There are 15 residues in the CDR3. CDR1 is SGHRS and CDR2 is YFSETQ in the germline V gene. Unmatched junction bases numbered 2, after V lost 3 bases and J lost 0 bases. This CDR3 reads CASSWGTANTGELFF. CDR3 coding DNA: TGCGCCAGCAGCTGGGGGACAGCGAACACCGGGGAGCTGTTTTTT.

This clone was counted a few times. This chain links TRBV27 with TRBJ1-5, with 9 bases lining up with TRBD1. Germline CDR1 MNHEY, CDR2 SMNVEV (reference sequence). The CDR3 runs to 14 residues. V was clipped by 7 bases and J by 6 bases; unmatched bases: 7. The CDR3 DNA sequence: TGTGCCAGCATTCCCGGACAGGGGAGTCAGCCCCAGCATTTT. Translating gives CASIPGQGSQPQHF.

The gene calls are TRBV7-9 and TRBJ2-3, with D tentatively TRBD1 (5 bases). The V and J ends lost 0 bases and 7 bases respectively, with 14 bases between them. This CDR3 is built from 15 residues. Germline CDR1 and CDR2: SEHNR and FQNEAQ (reference sequence). The DNA of the CDR3 is TGTGCCAGCAGCTTAGCATTAGGGGTAGAACATACGCAGTATTTT. Translation gives CASSLALGVEHTQYF. Combining the CDR3 with reference TRBV7-9 and TRBJ2-3 gives the whole variable domain DTGVSQNPRHKITKRGQNVTFRCDPISEHNRLYWYRQTLGQGPEFLTYFQNEAQLEKSRLLSDRFSAERPKGSFSTLEIQRTEQGDSAMYLCASSLALGVEHTQYFGPGTRLTVL.

This rearrangement joins TRBV2 to TRBJ1-1; 9 positions match TRBD1. Germline CDR1 is SNHLY and CDR2 is FYNNEI. V lost 6 bases and J lost 4; bases outside the gene matches: 12. The CDR3 has 16 residues. The CDR3 bases are TGTGCCAGCAGGCATTCCGGGACAGGGTCGACCACTGAAGCTTTCTTT. Translating it yields CASRHSGTGSTTEAFF. Together with reference TRBV2 and TRBJ1-1, the CDR3 gives the full variable domain: EPEVTQTPSHQVTQMGQEVILRCVPISNHLYFYWYRQILGQKVEFLVSFYNNEISEKSEIFDDQFSVERPDGSNFTLKIRSTKLEDSAMYFCASRHSGTGSTTEAFFGQGTRLTVV.

V usage is TRBV30 and J usage is TRBJ1-5; the match to TRBD1 covers 7 bases. After removal of 0 bases from V and 11 bases from J, the junction contained 7 bases not matched to a gene. The CDR3 consists of 13 residues. CDR1 and CDR2 from the germline V gene are GTSNPN and SVGIG (reference sequence). CDR3 loop: CAWSVQGQSAQHF. The CDR3 region has the DNA TGTGCCTGGAGTGTCCAGGGACAGTCAGCCCAGCATTTT.

The chain has TRBV4-3 and TRBJ1-4; 8 nucleotides align to TRBD1. There are 15 residues in the CDR3. Trimming removed 1 base from V and 5 bases from J; junction bases left unmatched: 3. Germline CDR1 and CDR2: LGHNA and YSLEER. CDR3 DNA: TGCGCCAGCAGCCAAGTGACAGGGGTGAATGAAAAACTGTTTTTT. This sequence encodes CASSQVTGVNEKLFF.

This chain links TRBV7-2 with TRBJ2-1, with 7 bases lining up with TRBD2. The CDR3 consists of 15 residues. Germline CDR1 and CDR2: SGHTA and FQGNSA. J gave up 5 bases and V 3 bases, and 7 bases lay outside the gene matches. The CDR3 here is CASSFYGTTNNEQFF. The CDR3, as DNA: TGTGCCAGCAGCTTCTACGGGACTACCAACAATGAGCAGTTCTTC.

This chain links TRBV7-3 with TRBJ2-2, with 11 bases matching TRBD2. Per the germline V gene, CDR1 is SGHTA and CDR2 is FQGTGA. The junction had 4 bases not matched to a gene; V was cut back by 6 bases and J by 7 bases. This CDR3 region has 14 residues. This CDR3 reads CASSKTSGNGELFF. The CDR3, as DNA: TGTGCCAGCAGTAAGACTAGCGGGAACGGGGAGCTGTTTTTT. Drawing the rest from reference TRBV7-3 and TRBJ2-2, the complete variable domain is GAGVSQTPSNKVTEKGKYVELRCDPISGHTALYWYRQSLGQGPEFLIYFQGTGAADDSGLPNDRFFAVRPEGSVSTLKIQRTERGDSAVYLCASSKTSGNGELFFGEGSRLTVL.

This clone was observed a few times. The V call is TRBV7-3, the J call TRBJ2-3; 8 bases map to TRBD2. V was clipped by 5 bases and J by 0 bases; unmatched bases: 1. Germline V gene lookup returns CDR1 SGHTA and CDR2 FQGTGA. This CDR3 comprises 14 residues. CDR3 protein: CASSPSGSTDTQYF. In nucleotides, the CDR3 is TGTGCCAGCAGCCCTAGCGGGAGCACAGATACGCAGTATTTT.

The chain uses TRBV7-9 and TRBJ2-1; weak D call: TRBD1 (6 bases). This CDR3 contains 15 residues. Germline CDR1 is SEHNR and CDR2 is FQNEAQ (reference sequence). Trimming removed 3 bases from V and 0 bases from J, with 9 bases in between. The CDR3 nucleotides read TGTGCCAGCAGCTTCAGGGGTACCTCCTACAATGAGCAGTTCTTC. Translated, it gives CASSFRGTSYNEQFF.

The gene calls are TRBV5-1 and TRBJ2-1; TRBD1 might be the D (6 bases). Germline V gives CDR1 SGHRS, CDR2 YFSETQ. The V and J ends lost 1 base and 8 bases respectively, with 19 bases between them. The CDR3 extends over 16 amino acids. CDR3 loop: CASSLYGGQRRDEQFF. The CDR3 DNA sequence: TGCGCCAGCAGCTTGTATGGGGGCCAACGTCGCGATGAGCAGTTCTTC.

The chain combines TRBV29-1 with TRBJ2-7; 11 nucleotides line up with TRBD2. This CDR3 contains 16 residues. Germline V gives CDR1 SQVTM, CDR2 ANQGSEA. V shed 6 bases, J shed 3 bases, and the junction held 13 bases outside the gene matches. Here the CDR3 reads CSVVSRRTSGFYEQYF. The CDR3 nucleotides read TGCAGCGTCGTATCCCGGAGGACTAGCGGGTTCTACGAGCAGTACTTC.

The CDR3 DNA is TGTGCCAGCAGTGTAGGGGTGGGATTCTATGGCTACACCTTC. Residues: CASSVGVGFYGYTF. The V and J genes are TRBV2 and TRBJ1-2; possible D gene TRBD1, 5 bases. Per germline, CDR1 SNHLY and CDR2 FYNNEI. Trimming removed 4 bases from V and 4 bases from J, with 13 bases in between. The CDR3 runs to 14 residues.

This clone showed up just a few times. The rearrangement links TRBV9 to TRBJ2-3, with 12 positions matching TRBD2. The V segment lost 0 bases and the J segment 4 bases; nucleotides outside the gene matches: 6. The CDR3 is 17 residues long. The germline CDR1 and CDR2 sequences are SGDLS and YYNGEE. CDR3 loop: CASSVDPLAGGPDTQYF. The CDR3 nucleotides read TGTGCCAGCAGCGTAGACCCCCTAGCGGGGGGGCCAGATACGCAGTATTTT.

For this clone: The sample contains more than one DNA sequence encoding this CDR3. The CDR3, as DNA: TGTGCCAGCAGCCTTACAGGGAATCAGCCCCAGCATTTT. Its translation: CASSLTGNQPQHF. The rearrangement joins TRBV7-9 to TRBJ1-5, with D perhaps TRBD1 (6 bases). Germline V gene data show CDR1 as SEHNR and CDR2 as FQNEAQ (reference sequence). V lost 5 bases and J lost 4, with 9 bases in between. The CDR3 totals 13 residues.

This chain connects TRBV23-1 to TRBJ1-1; 7 bases align to TRBD1. TRBV23-1 is treated as an ORF (open reading frame) with a function not yet certain. This CDR3 has 14 amino acids. V trimming: 6 bases; J trimming: 1 base; junction bases outside the gene matches: 5. The CDR3 loop reads CASRNPGGNTEAFF. Here the CDR3 DNA reads TGCGCCAGCAGGAACCCAGGGGGGAACACTGAAGCTTTCTTT.

CDR3 protein: CASSFTGTEAFF. In DNA, the CDR3 is TGTGCCAGCAGCTTTACAGGAACTGAAGCTTTCTTT. This rearrangement joins TRBV2 to TRBJ1-1; weak D call: TRBD1 (5 bases). Germline loops: CDR1 SNHLY, CDR2 FYNNEI. V lost 6 bases to trimming and J lost 5 bases, with 10 bases between them. CDR3 length: 12 residues.

J is TRBJ2-1 and V is TRBV4-3, with TRBD1 matching 8 bases. The length of the CDR3 is 15 residues. In germline, CDR1 is LGHNA, CDR2 YSLEER. Trimming took 0 bases from V and 7 from J; bases not matched to a gene: 5. The CDR3 loop is CASSQDWDRQNEQFF. CDR3 nucleotide sequence: TGCGCCAGCAGCCAAGATTGGGACAGGCAGAATGAGCAGTTCTTC.

The chain links TRBV7-2 to TRBJ2-1, with 7 nucleotides matching TRBD1. The CDR3 length is 15 residues. V gave up 1 base and J gave up 9 bases; unmatched junction bases: 9. Germline V lookup: CDR1 SGHTA, CDR2 FQGNSA. CDR3 DNA sequence: TGTGCCAGCAGCTTAGAAGGGGGCGGCATCACTGAGCAGTTCTTC. Protein product: CASSLEGGGITEQFF.

The CDR3 loop is CASSEGDSLGSNEQFF. The CDR3 DNA sequence: TGTGCCAGCAGTGAGGGGGACAGCCTCGGAAGCAATGAGCAGTTCTTC. This chain links TRBV6-1 with TRBJ2-1; 7 nucleotides align to TRBD1. This CDR3 has 16 amino acids. V was clipped by 3 bases and J by 6 bases; unmatched bases: 11. Germline loops: CDR1 MNHNS, CDR2 SASEGT.

This clone has more than one count but fewer than ten. This chain uses TRBV18 with TRBJ1-2; weak D call: TRBD1 (6 bases). The ends were cut back, 2 bases at V and 6 bases at J, with 16 bases in the middle. Germline assignment: CDR1 KGHSH and CDR2 LQKENI. CDR3 size: 15 residues. In DNA, the CDR3 is TGTGCCAGCTCACCAACAACAGCAGGGGTTGATGGCTACACCTTC. Translating it yields CASSPTTAGVDGYTF.

In its sample, this clone was seen once. The chain links TRBV25-1 to TRBJ2-7; 9 bases are a match to TRBD1. The V gene end was trimmed by 3 bases and the J gene end by 7 bases; junction bases not matched to a gene: 7. Germline CDR1 is MGHDK and CDR2 is SYGVNS. The CDR3 runs to 14 residues. CDR3 sequence: CASSDHRGRWEQYF. The DNA of the CDR3 is TGTGCCAGCAGTGATCACAGGGGGCGCTGGGAGCAGTACTTC.

This clone has just one count. This chain links TRBV6-6 with TRBJ2-7, with 12 nucleotides matching TRBD1. Germline V lookup: CDR1 MNHNY, CDR2 SVGAGI (reference sequence). Trimming cost V 8 bases and J 12 bases; bases outside gene matches: 11. The CDR3 consists of 13 residues. The chain's CDR3 is CASAPGQGASPYF. In nucleotides, the CDR3 is TGTGCCAGCGCTCCGGGACAGGGGGCTAGTCCGTACTTC.